The 20 T cell receptor beta chains below all came from one sample that was sequenced in a study of cytomegalovirus exposure and HLA in healthy donors. Clones were sequenced by immunoSEQ multiplex PCR, and TCRdb holds only the in-frame ones, with some missing. The sample has around 150,000 clones; nearly 90% are singletons. Material for sequencing was PBMCs. The receptors were sampled from a woman aged 18-29 years in good health and CMV-seropositive.

V is TRBV28 and J is TRBJ2-2, with TRBD2 matching 7 bases. This CDR3 is built from 14 residues. The trim removed 4 bases at V and 4 bases at J, leaving 3 bases unmatched. Germline CDR1 MDHEN, CDR2 SYDVKM. In nucleotides, the CDR3 is TGTGCCAGCAGTTGGGGAGGGGCCACCGGGGAGCTGTTTTTT. Protein product: CASSWGGATGELFF.

The CDR3 coding sequence is TGTGCCAGCTCTAGACAGGGAACGAACACCGGGGAGCTGTTTTTT. Protein product: CASSRQGTNTGELFF. This chain uses TRBV6-4 with TRBJ2-2, with TRBD1 matching 7 bases. This CDR3 has 15 amino acids. The germline V gene encodes CDR1 MRHNA and CDR2 SNTAGT. V lost 8 bases and J lost 0; bases outside the gene matches: 6.

The chain uses TRBV11-3 and TRBJ1-2; a possible D gene is TRBD1 (6 bases). Germline V CDR1 and CDR2: SGHNT, YENEEA. V lost 8 bases, J lost 2 bases, and 12 bases lay in between. The length of the CDR3 is 13 residues. The CDR3 loop reads CASGGGQNYGYTF. CDR3 DNA: TGTGCCAGCGGAGGTGGACAGAACTATGGCTACACCTTC. The entire variable domain, with the rest obtained from reference TRBV11-3 and TRBJ1-2, is as follows: EAGVVQSPRYKIIEKKQPVAFWCNPISGHNTLYWYLQNLGQGPELLIRYENEEAVDDSQLPKDRFSAERLKGVDSTLKIQPAELGDSAVYLCASGGGQNYGYTFGSGTRLTVV.

The J gene is TRBJ1-1, the V gene TRBV27; D is ambiguous. CDR1 is MNHEY, CDR2 SMNVEV, per germline (reference sequence). Deletions cut 4 bases from V and 3 bases from J, with 18 bases between. The CDR3 extends over 16 amino acids. The CDR3 bases are TGTGCCAGCAGTTCGTCGAGGATTTCGTGGGACACTGAAGCTTTCTTT. It yields the protein CASSSSRISWDTEAFF.

This clone was detected once. The rearrangement uses TRBV4-1 and TRBJ1-2; a weak D match, TRBD1 (6 bases). Germline CDR1 reads MGHRA; CDR2 reads YSYEKL. This CDR3 is built from 14 residues. V was pared by 3 bases and J by 4 bases, with 12 bases between. CDR3 region: CASSHPTGLYGYTF. The CDR3, as DNA: TGCGCCAGCAGCCATCCAACAGGGCTCTATGGCTACACCTTC.

V is TRBV30 and J is TRBJ2-7; TRBD1 matches 12 bases. Germline trimming cut 1 base from V and 3 bases from J; bases unmatched to any gene: 4. Germline-derived CDR1 and CDR2 are GTSNPN and SVGIG (reference sequence). The CDR3 sequence is 15 residues long. For the CDR3, the DNA is TGTGCCTGGAGTGGGGGACAGGGGGCGGTCTACGAGCAGTACTTC. Residues: CAWSGGQGAVYEQYF.

The chain combines TRBV14 with TRBJ2-7, with D hard to call. The ends were cut back, 3 bases at V and 2 bases at J, with 8 bases in the middle. The length of the CDR3 is 13 residues. CDR1 is SGHDN and CDR2 is FVKESK in the germline V gene. In nucleotides, the CDR3 is TGTGCCAGCAGCCAGGCAGGTACCTACGAGCAGTACTTC. Its protein is CASSQAGTYEQYF.

The chain is built from TRBV9 and TRBJ2-2, with D unresolved. V shed 2 bases and J shed 5 bases, with 10 bases lying between them. CDR1 is SGDLS, CDR2 YYNGEE, per germline. The CDR3 is made up of 14 amino acids. The CDR3 DNA reads TGTGCCAGCAGCGTTGGAGAGAGGACCGGGGAGCTGTTTTTT. As protein: CASSVGERTGELFF. Supplemented by reference TRBV9 and TRBJ2-2, the full variable domain reads DSGVTQTPKHLITATGQRVTLRCSPRSGDLSVYWYQQSLDQGLQFLIQYYNGEERAKGNILERFSAQQFPDLHSELNLSSLELGDSALYFCASSVGERTGELFFGEGSRLTVL.

This rearrangement joins TRBV19 to TRBJ1-1; tentative D call: TRBD1 (5 bases). Germline assignment: CDR1 LNHDA and CDR2 SQIVND (reference sequence). There are 13 residues in the CDR3. Trimming took 9 bases from V and 6 from J, leaving 17 bases between them. CDR3 DNA: TGTGCCAGCGACGACAGCGGGGACGCTGAAGCTTTCTTT. Residues: CASDDSGDAEAFF.

The chain employs TRBV5-1 and TRBJ2-2; 12 bases match TRBD2. The CDR3 totals 16 residues. The germline gives CDR1 SGHRS, CDR2 YFSETQ. The ends lost 0 bases at V and 7 bases at J; junction bases unmatched: 4. CDR3 nucleotide sequence: TGCGCCAGCAGCTTGGGACTAGCGGGAGTTGGCGGGGAGCTGTTTTTT. Translation gives CASSLGLAGVGGELFF.

This clone was counted only a few times. The genes are TRBV11-1 and TRBJ2-7; D not resolved. Germline-derived CDR1 and CDR2 are SGHAT and FQDESV (reference sequence). The V gene lost 4 bases and the J gene lost 3 bases, with 7 bases spanning the gap. This CDR3 region has 12 residues. Here the CDR3 DNA reads TGTGCCAGCAGCTCCGAGGACTACGAGCAGTACTTC. Translating gives CASSSEDYEQYF.

The chain recombines TRBV9 with TRBJ2-3; D is perhaps TRBD2 (6 bases). V was shortened by 1 base and J by 0 bases, with 18 bases between the two germline ends. In germline, CDR1 is SGDLS, CDR2 YYNGEE. The CDR3 has 18 residues. Written as DNA, the CDR3 is TGTGCCAGCAGCGTAAAAAGGGAGGCCCCCCTAAGCACAGATACGCAGTATTTT. This translates into CASSVKREAPLSTDTQYF.

This rearrangement joins TRBV14 to TRBJ2-6, with D possibly matching TRBD1 (5 bases). The germline V and J ends were trimmed by 2 bases and 0 bases, with 8 bases remaining between them. The length of the CDR3 is 16 residues. Germline V gene data show CDR1 as SGHDN and CDR2 as FVKESK. CDR3 sequence (DNA): TGTGCCAGCAGCCAATTCAGGGTCTCTGGGGCCAACGTCCTGACTTTC. Protein product: CASSQFRVSGANVLTF.

To note about this clone: Other DNA sequences in this sample translate to the same CDR3. The chain uses TRBV2 and TRBJ2-2; D gene ambiguous. The germline V gene has CDR1 SNHLY and CDR2 FYNNEI. This CDR3 has 12 residues. V was trimmed by 4 bases and J by 3 bases, leaving 3 bases between them. The CDR3 region has the DNA TGTGCCAGCAGTGCAGACACCGGGGAGCTGTTTTTT. Its translation: CASSADTGELFF.

This clone occurred a few times. This rearrangement joins TRBV4-3 to TRBJ2-1; 9 nucleotides agree with TRBD2. The CDR3 has 17 residues. The V gene's germline CDR1 is LGHNA and CDR2 YSLEER. V lost 0 bases, J lost 6 bases, and 9 bases stayed unmatched. This chain's CDR3 is CASSQDPAAGGRNEQFF. For the CDR3, the DNA is TGCGCCAGCAGCCAAGACCCCGCGGCGGGAGGGCGCAATGAGCAGTTCTTC.

Points on this clone: The identical CDR3 is also encoded by other nucleotide sequences in the sample. This chain connects TRBV18 to TRBJ1-2, with D possibly being TRBD1 (6 bases). The CDR3 is 13 residues long. CDR1 KGHSH and CDR2 LQKENI come from the germline V gene. V was cut by 3 bases and J by 2 bases, with 7 bases left in between. The CDR3 DNA sequence: TGTGCCAGCTCACCGGACAGAAACTATGGCTACACCTTC. It yields the protein CASSPDRNYGYTF.

J is TRBJ2-1 and V is TRBV2; tentative D call: TRBD2 (5 bases). Germline V gives CDR1 SNHLY, CDR2 FYNNEI. Trimming left V 8 bases short and J 8 bases short, with 22 bases between. The CDR3 is 15 amino acids. CDR3 bases: TGTGCCAGCTCTGTAACCGGGGTCTCGGGCGATGAGCAGTTCTTC. Its translation is CASSVTGVSGDEQFF.

The V gene is TRBV19, the J gene TRBJ2-7; 7 bases line up with TRBD2. The trim removed 4 bases at V and 7 bases at J, leaving 10 bases unmatched. The CDR3 covers 14 residues. Germline V gene data show CDR1 as LNHDA and CDR2 as SQIVND (reference sequence). This chain's CDR3 is CASSKRTGTMEQYF. Written as DNA, the CDR3 is TGTGCCAGTAGTAAAAGGACCGGGACTATGGAGCAGTACTTC.

The rearrangement uses TRBV4-1 and TRBJ1-4; D remains ambiguous. Germline CDR1 reads MGHRA; CDR2 reads YSYEKL. V lost 0 bases to trimming and J lost 0 bases, with 8 bases between them. The CDR3 sequence is 16 residues long. The CDR3 is CASSQDRVTTNEKLFF. The CDR3 bases are TGCGCCAGCAGCCAAGATCGAGTCACAACTAATGAAAAACTGTTTTTT.

The CDR3 DNA sequence: TGTGCCAGCAGAGGACAGGGGAGCTCCTACGAGCAGTACTTC. This translates into CASRGQGSSYEQYF. J is TRBJ2-7 and V is TRBV7-9; 9 bases are shared with TRBD1. The V gene end was trimmed by 6 bases and the J gene end by 0 bases; junction bases not matched to a gene: 3. The germline V gene encodes CDR1 SEHNR and CDR2 FQNEAQ (reference sequence). This CDR3 contains 14 residues.